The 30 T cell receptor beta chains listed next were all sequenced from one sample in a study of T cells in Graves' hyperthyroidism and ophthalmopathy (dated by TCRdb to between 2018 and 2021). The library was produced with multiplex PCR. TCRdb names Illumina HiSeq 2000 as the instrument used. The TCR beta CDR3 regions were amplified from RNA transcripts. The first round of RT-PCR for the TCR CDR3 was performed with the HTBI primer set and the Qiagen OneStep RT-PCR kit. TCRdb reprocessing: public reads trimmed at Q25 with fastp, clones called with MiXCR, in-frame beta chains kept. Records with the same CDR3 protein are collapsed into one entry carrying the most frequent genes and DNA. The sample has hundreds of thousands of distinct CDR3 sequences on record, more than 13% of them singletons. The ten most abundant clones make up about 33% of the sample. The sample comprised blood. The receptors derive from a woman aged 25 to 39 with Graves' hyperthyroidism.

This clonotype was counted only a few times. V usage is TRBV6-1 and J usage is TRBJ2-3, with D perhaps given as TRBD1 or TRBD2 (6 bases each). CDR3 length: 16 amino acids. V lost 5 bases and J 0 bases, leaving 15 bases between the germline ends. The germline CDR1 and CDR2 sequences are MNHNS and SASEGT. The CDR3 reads CASSRGDSLSTDTQYF. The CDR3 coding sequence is TGTGCCAGCAGTAGGGGGGACTCCCTTAGCACAGATACGCAGTATTTT.

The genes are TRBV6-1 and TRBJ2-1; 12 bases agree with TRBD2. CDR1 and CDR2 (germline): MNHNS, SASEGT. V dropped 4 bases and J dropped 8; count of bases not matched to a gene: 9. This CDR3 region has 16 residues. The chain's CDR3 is CASSAKRLAGVDEQFF. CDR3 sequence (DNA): TGTGCCAGCAGTGCCAAAAGACTAGCGGGAGTCGATGAGCAGTTCTTC.

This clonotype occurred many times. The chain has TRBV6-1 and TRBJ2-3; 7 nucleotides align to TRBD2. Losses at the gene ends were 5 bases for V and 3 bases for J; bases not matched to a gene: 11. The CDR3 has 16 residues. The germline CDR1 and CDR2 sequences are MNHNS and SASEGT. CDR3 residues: CASSRSGGRATDTQYF. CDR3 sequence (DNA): TGTGCCAGCAGTCGTAGTGGCGGGAGAGCTACAGATACGCAGTATTTT.

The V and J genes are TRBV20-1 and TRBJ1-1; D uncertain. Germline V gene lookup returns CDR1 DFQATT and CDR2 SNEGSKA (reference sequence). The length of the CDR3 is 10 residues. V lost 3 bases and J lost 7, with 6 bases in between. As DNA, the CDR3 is TGCAGTGCTAGGGTTTTTGAAGCTTTCTTT. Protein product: CSARVFEAFF.

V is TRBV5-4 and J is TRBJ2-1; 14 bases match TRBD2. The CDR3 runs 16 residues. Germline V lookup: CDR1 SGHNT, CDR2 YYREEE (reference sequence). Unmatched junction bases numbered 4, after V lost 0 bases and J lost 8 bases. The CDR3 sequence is CASSLGGTSGSYEQFF. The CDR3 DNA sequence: TGTGCCAGCAGCTTGGGGGGGACTAGCGGGAGTTATGAGCAGTTCTTC.

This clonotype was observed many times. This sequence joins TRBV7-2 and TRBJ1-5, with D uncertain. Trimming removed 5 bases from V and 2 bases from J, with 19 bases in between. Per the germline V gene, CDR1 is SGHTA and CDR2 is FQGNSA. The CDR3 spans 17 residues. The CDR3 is CASSPVVGMSGNQPQHF. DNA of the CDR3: TGTGCCAGCAGCCCCGTGGTAGGGATGTCGGGCAATCAGCCCCAGCATTTT.

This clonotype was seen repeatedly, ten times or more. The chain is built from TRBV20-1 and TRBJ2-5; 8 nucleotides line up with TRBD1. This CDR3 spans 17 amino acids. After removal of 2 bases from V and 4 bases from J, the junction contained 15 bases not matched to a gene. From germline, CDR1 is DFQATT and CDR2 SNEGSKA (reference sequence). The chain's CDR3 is CSARPPRAGGWGETQYF. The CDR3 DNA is TGCAGTGCTAGACCCCCCAGGGCAGGGGGCTGGGGAGAGACCCAGTACTTC.

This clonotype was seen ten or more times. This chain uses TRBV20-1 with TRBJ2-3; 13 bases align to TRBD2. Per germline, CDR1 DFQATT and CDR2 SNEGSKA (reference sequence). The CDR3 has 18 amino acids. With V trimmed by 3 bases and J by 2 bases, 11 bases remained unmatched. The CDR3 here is CSASQLTGTSGTTDTQYF. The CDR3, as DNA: TGCAGTGCTAGTCAACTAACCGGGACTAGCGGGACCACAGATACGCAGTATTTT.

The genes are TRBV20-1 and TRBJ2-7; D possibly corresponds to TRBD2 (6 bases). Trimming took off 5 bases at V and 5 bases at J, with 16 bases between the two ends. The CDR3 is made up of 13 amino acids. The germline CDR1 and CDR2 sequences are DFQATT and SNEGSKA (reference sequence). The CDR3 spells CSAARAGWDEQYF. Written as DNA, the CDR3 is TGCAGTGCTGCTAGGGCGGGGTGGGACGAGCAGTACTTC.

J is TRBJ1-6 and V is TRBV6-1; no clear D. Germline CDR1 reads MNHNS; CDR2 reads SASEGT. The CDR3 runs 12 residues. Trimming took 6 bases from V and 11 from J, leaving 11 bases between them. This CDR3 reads CASRRGNPPLHF. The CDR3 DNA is TGTGCCAGCAGGCGTGGAAATCCACCCCTCCACTTT.

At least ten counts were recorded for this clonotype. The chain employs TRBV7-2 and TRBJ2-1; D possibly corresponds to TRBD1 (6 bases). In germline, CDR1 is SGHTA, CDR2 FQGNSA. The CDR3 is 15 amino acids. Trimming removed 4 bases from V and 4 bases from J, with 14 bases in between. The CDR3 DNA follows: TGTGCCAGCAGCTCTAGACAGGCGCAGTACAATGAGCAGTTCTTC. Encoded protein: CASSSRQAQYNEQFF.

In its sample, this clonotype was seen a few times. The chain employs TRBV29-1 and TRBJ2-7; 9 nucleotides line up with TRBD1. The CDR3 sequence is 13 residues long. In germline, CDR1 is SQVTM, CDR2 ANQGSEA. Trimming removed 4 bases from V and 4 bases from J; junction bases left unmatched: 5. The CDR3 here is CSVAGTGLYEQYF. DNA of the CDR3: TGCAGCGTTGCCGGGACAGGGTTGTACGAGCAGTACTTC.

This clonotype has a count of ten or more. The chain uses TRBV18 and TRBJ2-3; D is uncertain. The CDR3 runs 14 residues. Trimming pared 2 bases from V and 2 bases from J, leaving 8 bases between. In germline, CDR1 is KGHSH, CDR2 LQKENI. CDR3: CASSPILDTDTQYF. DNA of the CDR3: TGTGCCAGCTCACCAATCTTGGACACAGATACGCAGTATTTT.

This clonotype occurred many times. CDR3 protein: CASSLKSSGRYNEQFF. Written as DNA, the CDR3 is TGTGCCAGCAGCTTAAAATCTAGCGGGAGATACAATGAGCAGTTCTTC. This chain links TRBV3-1 with TRBJ2-1; 10 bases fit TRBD2. Germline assignment: CDR1 LGHDT and CDR2 YNNKEL (reference sequence). Trimming removed 5 bases from V and 4 bases from J; junction bases left unmatched: 8. The CDR3 has 16 residues.

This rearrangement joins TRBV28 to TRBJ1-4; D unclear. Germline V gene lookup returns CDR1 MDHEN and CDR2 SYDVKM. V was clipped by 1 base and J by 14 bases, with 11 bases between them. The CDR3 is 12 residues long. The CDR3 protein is CASSLSRNLLFF. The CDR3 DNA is TGTGCCAGCAGTTTATCTAGGAATCTTCTGTTTTTT.

DNA for the CDR3: TGTGCCAGCAGTTACTACAGGGCGGCTAGCGGGCTTAACACCGGGGAGCTGTTTTTT. Its protein product is CASSYYRAASGLNTGELFF. V gene TRBV6-2 or TRBV6-3 combines with J gene TRBJ2-2; the match to TRBD2 covers 8 bases. Trimming at V came to 1 base and at J to 2 bases, leaving 12 bases not matched to a gene. The germline CDR1 and CDR2 sequences are MNHEY and SVGEGT. The CDR3 runs 19 residues.

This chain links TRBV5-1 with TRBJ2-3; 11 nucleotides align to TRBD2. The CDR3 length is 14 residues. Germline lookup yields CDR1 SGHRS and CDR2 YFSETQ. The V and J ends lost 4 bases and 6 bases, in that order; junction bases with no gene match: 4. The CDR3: CASSIAGGVDTQYF. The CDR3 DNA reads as TGCGCCAGCAGCATAGCGGGAGGGGTGGATACGCAGTATTTT. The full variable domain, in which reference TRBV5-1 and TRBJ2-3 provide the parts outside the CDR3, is KAGVTQTPRYLIKTRGQQVTLSCSPISGHRSVSWYQQTPGQGLQFLFEYFSETQRNKGNFPGRFSGRQFSNSRSEMNVSTLELGDSALYLCASSIAGGVDTQYFGPGTRLTVL.

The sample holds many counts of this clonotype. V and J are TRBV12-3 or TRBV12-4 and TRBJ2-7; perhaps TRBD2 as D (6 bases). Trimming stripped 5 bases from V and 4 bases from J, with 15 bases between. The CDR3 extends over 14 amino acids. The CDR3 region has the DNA TGTGCCAGCAGTCCTATCGGAGGGAGGTACGAGCAGTACTTC. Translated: CASSPIGGRYEQYF.

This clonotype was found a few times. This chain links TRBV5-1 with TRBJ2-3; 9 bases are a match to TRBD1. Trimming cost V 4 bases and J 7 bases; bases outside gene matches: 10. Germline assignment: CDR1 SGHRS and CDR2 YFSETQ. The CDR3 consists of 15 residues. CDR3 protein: CASSPGDRESNTQYF. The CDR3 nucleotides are TGCGCCAGCAGCCCCGGGGACAGGGAATCAAATACGCAGTATTTT.

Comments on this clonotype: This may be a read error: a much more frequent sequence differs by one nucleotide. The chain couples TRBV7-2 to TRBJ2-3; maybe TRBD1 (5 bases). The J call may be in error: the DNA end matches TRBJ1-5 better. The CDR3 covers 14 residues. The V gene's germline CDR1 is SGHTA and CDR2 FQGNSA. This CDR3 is CASSLDRGANTQHF. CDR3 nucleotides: TGTGCCAGCAGCTTGGATAGGGGCGCGAATACGCAGCATTTT.

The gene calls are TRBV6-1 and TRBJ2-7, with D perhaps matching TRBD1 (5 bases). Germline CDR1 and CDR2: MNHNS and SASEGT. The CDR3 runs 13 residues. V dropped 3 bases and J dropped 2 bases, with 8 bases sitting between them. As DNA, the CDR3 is TGTGCCAGCAGTGATAGCAGGGCCTACGAGCAGTACTTC. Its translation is CASSDSRAYEQYF.

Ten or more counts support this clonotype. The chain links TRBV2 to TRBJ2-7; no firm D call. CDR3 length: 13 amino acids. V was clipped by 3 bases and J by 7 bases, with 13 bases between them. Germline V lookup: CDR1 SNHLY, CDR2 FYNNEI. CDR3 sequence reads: CASSDSRFTEQYF. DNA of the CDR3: TGTGCCAGCAGTGACTCCAGGTTTACGGAGCAGTACTTC.

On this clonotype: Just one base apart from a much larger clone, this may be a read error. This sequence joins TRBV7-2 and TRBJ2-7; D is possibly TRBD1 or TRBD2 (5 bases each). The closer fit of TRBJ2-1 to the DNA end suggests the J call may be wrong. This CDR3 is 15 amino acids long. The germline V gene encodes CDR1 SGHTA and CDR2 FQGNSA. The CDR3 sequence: CASSLEALGTYEQFF. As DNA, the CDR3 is TGTGCCAGCAGCTTAGAAGCGTTGGGGACCTACGAGCAGTTCTTC.

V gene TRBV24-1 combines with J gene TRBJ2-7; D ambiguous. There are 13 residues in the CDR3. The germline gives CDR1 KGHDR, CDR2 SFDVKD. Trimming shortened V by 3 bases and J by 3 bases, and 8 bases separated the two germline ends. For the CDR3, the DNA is TGTGCCACCAGTGATCCCCAGAGCTACGAGCAGTACTTC. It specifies CATSDPQSYEQYF.

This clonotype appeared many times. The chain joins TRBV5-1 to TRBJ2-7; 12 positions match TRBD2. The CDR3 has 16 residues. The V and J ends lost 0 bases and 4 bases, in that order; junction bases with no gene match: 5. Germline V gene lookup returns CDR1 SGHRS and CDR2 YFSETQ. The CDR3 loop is CASSLGGTSGQYEQYF. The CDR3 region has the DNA TGCGCCAGCAGCTTGGGCGGGACTAGCGGGCAATACGAGCAGTACTTC.

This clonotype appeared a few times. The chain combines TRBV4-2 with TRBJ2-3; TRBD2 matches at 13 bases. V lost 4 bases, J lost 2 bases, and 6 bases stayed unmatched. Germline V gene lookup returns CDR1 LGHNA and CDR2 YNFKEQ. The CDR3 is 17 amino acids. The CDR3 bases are TGTGCCAGCAGCCGAGGACTAGCGGGAGTAACCACAGATACGCAGTATTTT. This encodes CASSRGLAGVTTDTQYF.

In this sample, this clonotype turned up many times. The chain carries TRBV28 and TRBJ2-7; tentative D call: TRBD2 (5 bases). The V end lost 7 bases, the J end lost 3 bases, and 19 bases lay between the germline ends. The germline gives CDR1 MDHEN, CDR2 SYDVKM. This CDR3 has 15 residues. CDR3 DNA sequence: TGTGCCAGCAAGCCGGGGTCCACAACATACTACGAGCAGTACTTC. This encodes CASKPGSTTYYEQYF.

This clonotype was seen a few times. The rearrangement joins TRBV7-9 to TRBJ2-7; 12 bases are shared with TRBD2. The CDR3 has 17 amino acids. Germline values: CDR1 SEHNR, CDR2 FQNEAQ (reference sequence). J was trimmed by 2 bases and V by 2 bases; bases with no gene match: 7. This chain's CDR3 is CASSLLSRTSGTYEQYF. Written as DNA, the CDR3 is TGTGCCAGCAGCTTACTCTCGCGGACTAGCGGGACCTACGAGCAGTACTTC.

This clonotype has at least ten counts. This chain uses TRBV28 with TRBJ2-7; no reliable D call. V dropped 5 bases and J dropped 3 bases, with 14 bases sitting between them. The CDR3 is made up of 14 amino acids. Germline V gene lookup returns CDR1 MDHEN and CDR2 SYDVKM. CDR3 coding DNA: TGTGCCAGCAGTACCGACGGGTCCCACTACGAGCAGTACTTC. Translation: CASSTDGSHYEQYF.

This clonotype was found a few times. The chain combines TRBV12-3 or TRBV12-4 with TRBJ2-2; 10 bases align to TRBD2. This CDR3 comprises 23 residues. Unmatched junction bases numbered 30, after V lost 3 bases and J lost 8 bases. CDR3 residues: CASSFRRQGLLAGLDYYSGELFF. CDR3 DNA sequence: TGTGCCAGCAGTTTTCGTCGACAGGGACTACTAGCGGGATTGGATTACTATTCTGGGGAGCTGTTTTTT.